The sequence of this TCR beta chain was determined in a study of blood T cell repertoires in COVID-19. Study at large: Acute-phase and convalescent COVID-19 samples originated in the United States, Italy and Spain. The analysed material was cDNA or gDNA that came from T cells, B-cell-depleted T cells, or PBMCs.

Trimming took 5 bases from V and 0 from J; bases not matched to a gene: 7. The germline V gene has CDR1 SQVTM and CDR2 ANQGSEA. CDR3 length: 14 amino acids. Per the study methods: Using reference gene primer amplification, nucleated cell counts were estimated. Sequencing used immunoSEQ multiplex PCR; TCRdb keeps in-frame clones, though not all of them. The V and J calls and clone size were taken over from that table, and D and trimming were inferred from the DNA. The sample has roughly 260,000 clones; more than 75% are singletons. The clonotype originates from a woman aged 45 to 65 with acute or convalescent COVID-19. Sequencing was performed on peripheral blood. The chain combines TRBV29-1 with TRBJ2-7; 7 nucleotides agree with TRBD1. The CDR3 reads CSVTLDRNSYEQYF. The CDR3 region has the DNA TGCAGCGTTACCCTGGACAGGAACTCCTACGAGCAGTACTTC.